The clone carrying this T cell receptor beta chain was seen a few times. Its antigen is undetermined. The germline V gene encodes CDR1 MNHNS and CDR2 SASEGT. The CDR3 is 14 amino acids. The V end lost 6 bases, the J end lost 3 bases, and 12 bases lay between the germline ends. The sample belongs to a study of T cell repertoires in cytomegalovirus infection. Overall study: CMV infection and matching HLA type were both indicated by public TCR beta signatures. Findings and limits, study-wide: The study identified carriers of CMV plus the relevant HLA from cumulative public TCR beta family frequency. Across the ex vivo response, the dominant clonotypes were HLA-C-restricted CMV-specific TCR beta clonotypes.

MiXCR, run by TCRdb on the reads, gives a single entry per CDR3 protein. The repertoire holds around 170,000 distinct CDR3 sequences, with roughly 18% as singletons. The chain uses TRBV6-1 and TRBJ2-1, with D hard to call. The TCR was taken from a human donor in good health (CMV status not recorded). Some clones in this sample may be carry-over from other donors' samples. The specimen sequenced was CD8+ T cells from PBMCs. CDR3 DNA: TGTGCCAGCAGCCTTCGACCGATCTACAATGAGCAGTTCTTC. This gives the protein CASSLRPIYNEQFF.